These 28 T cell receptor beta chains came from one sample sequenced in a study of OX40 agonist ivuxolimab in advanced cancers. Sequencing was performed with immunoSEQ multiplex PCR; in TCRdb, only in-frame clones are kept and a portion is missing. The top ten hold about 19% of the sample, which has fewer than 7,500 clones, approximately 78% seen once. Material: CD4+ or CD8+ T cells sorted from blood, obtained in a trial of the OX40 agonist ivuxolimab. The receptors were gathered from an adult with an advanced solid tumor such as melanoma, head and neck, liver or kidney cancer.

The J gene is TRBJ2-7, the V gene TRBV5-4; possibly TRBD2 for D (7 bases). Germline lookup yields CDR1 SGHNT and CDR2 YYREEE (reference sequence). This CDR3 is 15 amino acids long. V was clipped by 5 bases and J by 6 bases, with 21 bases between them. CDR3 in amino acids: CASSEGSGGAGEQYF. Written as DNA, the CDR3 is TGTGCCAGCAGTGAAGGGAGTGGGGGGGCCGGCGAGCAGTACTTC.

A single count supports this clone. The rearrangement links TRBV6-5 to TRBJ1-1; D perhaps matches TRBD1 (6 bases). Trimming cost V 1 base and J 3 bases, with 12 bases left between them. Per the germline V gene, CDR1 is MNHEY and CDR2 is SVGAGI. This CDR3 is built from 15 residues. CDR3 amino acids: CASSYWSGADTEAFF. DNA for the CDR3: TGTGCCAGCAGTTACTGGTCAGGGGCGGACACTGAAGCTTTCTTT.

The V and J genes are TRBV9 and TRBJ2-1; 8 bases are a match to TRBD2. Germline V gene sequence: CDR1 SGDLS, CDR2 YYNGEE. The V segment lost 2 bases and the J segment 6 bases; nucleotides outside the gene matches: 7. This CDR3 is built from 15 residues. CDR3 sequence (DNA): TGTGCCAGCAGCGTCGCACTAGCGGTTCCCAATGAGCAGTTCTTC. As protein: CASSVALAVPNEQFF.

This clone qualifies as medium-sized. CDR3 nucleotide sequence: TGTGCCAGCAGTGAAGAAAGTGGGGGGGCCTACGAGCAGTACTTC. Encoded protein: CASSEESGGAYEQYF. The gene calls are TRBV6-1 and TRBJ2-7, with 7 positions matching TRBD2. The germline CDR1 and CDR2 sequences are MNHNS and SASEGT. With V trimmed by 1 base and J by 2 bases, 5 bases remained unmatched. CDR3 size: 15 residues.

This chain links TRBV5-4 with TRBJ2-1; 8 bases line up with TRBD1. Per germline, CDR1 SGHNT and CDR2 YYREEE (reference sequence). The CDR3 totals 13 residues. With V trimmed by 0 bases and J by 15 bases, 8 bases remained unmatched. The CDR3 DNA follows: TGTGCCAGCAGCTTGGGGACAGGGCGATCGGGGTTCTTC. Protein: CASSLGTGRSGFF.

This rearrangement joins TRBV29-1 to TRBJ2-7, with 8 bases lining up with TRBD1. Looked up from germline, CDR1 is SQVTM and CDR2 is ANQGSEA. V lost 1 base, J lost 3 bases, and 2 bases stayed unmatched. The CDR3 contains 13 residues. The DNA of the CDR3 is TGCAGCGTTGAAGGGACAGGGCTCTACGAGCAGTACTTC. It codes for CSVEGTGLYEQYF.

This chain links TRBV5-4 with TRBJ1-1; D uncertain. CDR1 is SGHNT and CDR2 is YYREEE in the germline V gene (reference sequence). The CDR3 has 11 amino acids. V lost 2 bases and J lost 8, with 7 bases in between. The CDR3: CASSFQGEAFF. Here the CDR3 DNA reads TGTGCCAGCAGCTTCCAAGGGGAAGCTTTCTTT. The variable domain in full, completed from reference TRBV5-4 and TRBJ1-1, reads ETGVTQSPTHLIKTRGQQVTLRCSSQSGHNTVSWYQQALGQGPQFIFQYYREEENGRGNFPPRFSGLQFPNYSSELNVNALELDDSALYLCASSFQGEAFFGQGTRLTVV.

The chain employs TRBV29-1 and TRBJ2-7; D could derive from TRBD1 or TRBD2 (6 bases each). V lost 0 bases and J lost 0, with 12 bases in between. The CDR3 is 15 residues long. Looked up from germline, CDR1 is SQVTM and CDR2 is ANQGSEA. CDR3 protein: CSVEDMGGTSYEQYF. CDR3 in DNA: TGCAGCGTTGAAGATATGGGGGGCACCTCCTACGAGCAGTACTTC.

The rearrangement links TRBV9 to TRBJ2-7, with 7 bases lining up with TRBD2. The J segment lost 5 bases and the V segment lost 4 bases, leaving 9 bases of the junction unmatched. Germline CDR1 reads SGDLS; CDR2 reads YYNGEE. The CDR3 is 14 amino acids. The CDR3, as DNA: TGTGCCAGCAGCCCGGGACTACCCAGGAACGAGCAGTACTTC. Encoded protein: CASSPGLPRNEQYF.

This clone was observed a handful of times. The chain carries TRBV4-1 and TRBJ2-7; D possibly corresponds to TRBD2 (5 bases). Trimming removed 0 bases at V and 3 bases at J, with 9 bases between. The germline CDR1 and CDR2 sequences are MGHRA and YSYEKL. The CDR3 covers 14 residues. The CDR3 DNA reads TGCGCCAGCAGCCAAGATCGAGGGCTCTACGAGCAGTACTTC. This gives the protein CASSQDRGLYEQYF.

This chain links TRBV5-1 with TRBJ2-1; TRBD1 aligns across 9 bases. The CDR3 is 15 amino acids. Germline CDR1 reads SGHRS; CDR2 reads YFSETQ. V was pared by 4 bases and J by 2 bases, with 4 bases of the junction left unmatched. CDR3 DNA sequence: TGCGCCAGCAGCCAGGACAGGGGAGCCTACAATGAGCAGTTCTTC. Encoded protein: CASSQDRGAYNEQFF. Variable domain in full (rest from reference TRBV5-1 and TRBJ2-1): KAGVTQTPRYLIKTRGQQVTLSCSPISGHRSVSWYQQTPGQGLQFLFEYFSETQRNKGNFPGRFSGRQFSNSRSEMNVSTLELGDSALYLCASSQDRGAYNEQFFGPGTRLTVL.

CDR3 nucleotides: TGTGCCAGCAGCCACCCTAATTTGGGGGCGGGGGGCCAAGAGACCCAGTACTTC. It is translated as CASSHPNLGAGGQETQYF. The chain has TRBV9 and TRBJ2-5; TRBD2 aligns across 8 bases. The CDR3 totals 18 residues. V trimming: 4 bases; J trimming: 1 base; junction bases outside the gene matches: 15. The V gene's germline CDR1 is SGDLS and CDR2 YYNGEE.

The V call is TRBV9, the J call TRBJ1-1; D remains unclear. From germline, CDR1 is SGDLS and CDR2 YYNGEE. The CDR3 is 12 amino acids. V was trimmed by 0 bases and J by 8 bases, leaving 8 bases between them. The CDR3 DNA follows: TGTGCCAGCAGCGTAGACCTAAGGGAAGCTTTCTTT. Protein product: CASSVDLREAFF.

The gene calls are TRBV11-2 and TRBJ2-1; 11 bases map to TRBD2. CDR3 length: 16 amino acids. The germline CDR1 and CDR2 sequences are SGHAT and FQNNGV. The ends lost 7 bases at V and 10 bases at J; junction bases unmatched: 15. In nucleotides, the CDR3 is TGTGCCAGCACGACGACTAGCGGGGCCTTCTCGGGGGAGCAGTTCTTC. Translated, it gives CASTTTSGAFSGEQFF.

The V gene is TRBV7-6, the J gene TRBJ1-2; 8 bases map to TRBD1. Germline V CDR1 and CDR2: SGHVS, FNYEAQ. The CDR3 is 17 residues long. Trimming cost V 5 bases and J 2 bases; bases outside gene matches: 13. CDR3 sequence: CASSLTSAGGPNYGYTF. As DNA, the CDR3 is TGTGCCAGCAGCCTGACCTCAGCAGGGGGCCCGAACTATGGCTACACCTTC.

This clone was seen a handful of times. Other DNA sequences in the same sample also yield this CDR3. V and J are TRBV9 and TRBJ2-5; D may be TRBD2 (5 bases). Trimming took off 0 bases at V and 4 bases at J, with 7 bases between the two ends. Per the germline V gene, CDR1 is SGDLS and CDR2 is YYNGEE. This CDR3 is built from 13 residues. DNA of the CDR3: TGTGCCAGCAGCGTAGCTCGGGGAGAGACCCAGTACTTC. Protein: CASSVARGETQYF.

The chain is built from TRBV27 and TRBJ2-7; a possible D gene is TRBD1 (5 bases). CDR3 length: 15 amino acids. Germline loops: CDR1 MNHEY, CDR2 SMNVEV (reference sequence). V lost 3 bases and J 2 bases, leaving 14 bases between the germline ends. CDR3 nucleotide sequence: TGTGCCAGCAGTTTCCAGGGAAGTGCGGCCTACGAGCAGTACTTC. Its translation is CASSFQGSAAYEQYF.

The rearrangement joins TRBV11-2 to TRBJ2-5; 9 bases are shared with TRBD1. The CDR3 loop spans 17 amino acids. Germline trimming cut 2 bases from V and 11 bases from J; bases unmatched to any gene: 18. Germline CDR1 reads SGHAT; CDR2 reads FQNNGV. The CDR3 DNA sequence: TGTGCCAGCAGCTTAAGGTCCGGTGGGGACAGGGATAACAAGCAGTACTTC. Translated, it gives CASSLRSGGDRDNKQYF.

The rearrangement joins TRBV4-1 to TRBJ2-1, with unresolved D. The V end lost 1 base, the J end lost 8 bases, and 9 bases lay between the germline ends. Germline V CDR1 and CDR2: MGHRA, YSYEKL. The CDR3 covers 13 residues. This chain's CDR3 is CASSQGSGYEQFF. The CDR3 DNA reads TGCGCCAGCAGCCAAGGAAGTGGGTATGAGCAGTTCTTC.

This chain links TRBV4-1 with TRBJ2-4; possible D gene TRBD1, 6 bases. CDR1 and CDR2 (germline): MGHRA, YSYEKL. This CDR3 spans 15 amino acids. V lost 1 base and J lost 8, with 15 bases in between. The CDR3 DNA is TGCGCCAGCAGCCAAGTTCAGGGGCCGGGATACATTCAGTACTTC. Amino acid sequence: CASSQVQGPGYIQYF.

In DNA, the CDR3 is TGTGCCAGCAGCCCGTCCGGGTCCTGGAGCACTGAAGCTTTCTTT. Protein product: CASSPSGSWSTEAFF. This chain joins TRBV9 and TRBJ1-1; D is unclear. CDR1 and CDR2 (germline): SGDLS, YYNGEE. The CDR3 is 15 amino acids. Trimming removed 4 bases from V and 4 bases from J, with 17 bases in between. The full variable domain, its missing parts supplied by reference TRBV9 and TRBJ1-1, is DSGVTQTPKHLITATGQRVTLRCSPRSGDLSVYWYQQSLDQGLQFLIQYYNGEERAKGNILERFSAQQFPDLHSELNLSSLELGDSALYFCASSPSGSWSTEAFFGQGTRLTVV.

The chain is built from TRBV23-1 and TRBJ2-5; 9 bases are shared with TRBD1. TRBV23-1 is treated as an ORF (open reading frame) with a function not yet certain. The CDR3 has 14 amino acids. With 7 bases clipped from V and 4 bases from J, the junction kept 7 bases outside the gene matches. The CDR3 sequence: CASTYRGLTETQYF. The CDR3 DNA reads TGCGCCAGCACATACAGGGGGCTAACAGAGACCCAGTACTTC.

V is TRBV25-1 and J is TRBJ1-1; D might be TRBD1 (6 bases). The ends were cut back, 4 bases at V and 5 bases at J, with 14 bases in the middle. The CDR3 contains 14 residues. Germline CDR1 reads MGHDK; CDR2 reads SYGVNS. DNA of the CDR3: TGTGCCAGCAGTGTCCTCAGGGGAGATACTGAAGCTTTCTTT. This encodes CASSVLRGDTEAFF.

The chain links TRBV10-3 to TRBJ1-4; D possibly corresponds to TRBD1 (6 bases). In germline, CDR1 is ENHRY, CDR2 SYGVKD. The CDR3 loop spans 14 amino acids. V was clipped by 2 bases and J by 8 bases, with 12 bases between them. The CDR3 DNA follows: TGTGCCATCAGTGAGGGCAGGGGAGTCGAAAAACTGTTTTTT. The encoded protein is CAISEGRGVEKLFF.

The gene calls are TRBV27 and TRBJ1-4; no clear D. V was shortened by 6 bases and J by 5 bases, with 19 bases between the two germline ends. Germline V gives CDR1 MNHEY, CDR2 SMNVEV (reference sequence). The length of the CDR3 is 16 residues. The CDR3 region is CASSRKAHRGNEKLFF. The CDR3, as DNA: TGTGCCAGCAGCCGTAAGGCGCACCGTGGGAATGAAAAACTGTTTTTT.

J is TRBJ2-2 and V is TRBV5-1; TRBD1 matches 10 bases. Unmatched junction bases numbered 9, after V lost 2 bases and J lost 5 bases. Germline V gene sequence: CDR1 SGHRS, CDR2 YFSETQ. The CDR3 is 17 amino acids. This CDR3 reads CASSFHPGTGDTGELFF. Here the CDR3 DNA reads TGCGCCAGCAGCTTCCACCCCGGGACAGGGGATACCGGGGAGCTGTTTTTT.

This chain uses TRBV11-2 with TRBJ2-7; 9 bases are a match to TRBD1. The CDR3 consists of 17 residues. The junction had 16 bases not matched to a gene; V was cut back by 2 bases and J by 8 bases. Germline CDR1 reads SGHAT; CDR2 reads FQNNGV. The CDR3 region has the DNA TGTGCCAGCAGCTTAAGGTCCGGTGGGGACAGGGATAACAAGCAGTACTTC. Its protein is CASSLRSGGDRDNKQYF.

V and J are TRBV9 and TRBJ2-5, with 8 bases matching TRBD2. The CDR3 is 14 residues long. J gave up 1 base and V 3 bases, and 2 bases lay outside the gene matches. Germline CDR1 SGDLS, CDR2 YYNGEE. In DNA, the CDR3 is TGTGCCAGCAGCGACACTAGCGGCCAAGAGACCCAGTACTTC. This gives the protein CASSDTSGQETQYF.